This entry concerns a single TCR beta chain. The table lists this clone with a count of one. Its antigen is still unknown. Per-nucleotide qualities are absent, and no much larger clonotype sits a single base away. This specimen comes from a study of blood T cell repertoires in COVID-19 (TCRdb year 2020). Turning to the overall study: Samples from collaborators originated in the United States, Italy and Spain and spanned both the acute and convalescent phases of COVID-19. The dataset comprised deeply sampled blood TCRbeta repertoires from subjects exposed to, actively infected with, or recovered from COVID-19. The sample metadata nearly always contained a de-identified subject ID, COVID-19 status, age in years and sex. The prospective study material was composed of cDNA or gDNA derived from T cells, B-cell-depleted T cells, or PBMCs. Where HLA class I and class II types were available, the types were taken from metadata supplied by the sample provider, not from assay-based typing. Samples came from the ongoing ImmuneRACE study (first 160 participants) plus 1,254 subjects from 6 global collaborators. The repertoires were released in a freely available public database intended as a resource for research on the immune response to SARS-CoV-2.

Whole blood was collected in K2EDTA tubes by collaborating institutions according to the institutions' own protocols. Collaborator samples were shipped for TCRbeta analysis as frozen whole blood, isolated PBMCs, or DNA extracted from either sample type. Trimming at the junction amounts to 10 bases on V and 5 bases on J, and the germline ends lie 17 bases apart. CDR1 MNHEY and CDR2 SVGAGI were looked up in the germline V gene. The CDR3 goes from the cysteine to the phenylalanine over 13 residues. Only the CDR3 part of the read is kept: 39 bases, read in frame from the first base. The investigation overall reported the following: Clinical and demographic metadata were provided uncurated, with the amount varying by source and participant.

The immunoSEQ Assay, a bias-controlled multiplex PCR, was used to amplify TCRbeta CDR3 regions from genomic DNA. On the authors' methods: The number of nucleated cells in each sample was estimated by amplification of reference gene primers within the assay. To quantify the absolute abundance of each unique TCRbeta CDR3 rearrangement, sequence reads were collapsed and filtered. For each sample, productive Simpson clonality was calculated by taking the square root of Simpson's diversity index across productive rearrangements. Here the immuneACCESS table is served through TCRdb, limited to in-frame sequences with V and J called. Missing clones are a known gap in these copies; in checked studies unresolved V genes cover under half, and the rest lacks a known reason. V, J and clone size are taken as reported in that table, and D and trimming were inferred from the DNA itself. Across this sample there are about 160,000 clones, with 76% seen only once. 3.5% to 4.5% of the sample lies in the top ten.

The sequence links TRBV6-5 to TRBJ1-1; 5 matching bases give a weak D call of TRBD1. Material: peripheral blood. The source is an elderly woman with acute or convalescent COVID-19. The DNA is TGTGCCACCCTCCGGGGGGGGACGACTGAAGCTTTCTTT. Its amino acids are CATLRGGTTEAFF.